This T cell receptor (beta chain) was found in a study of CD8 T cell repertoires and HIV-1 epitope variants. The wider study: T cells were stimulated with Twenty-five Gag and Nef peptides separately. Epitopes were three Gag families plus Nef HW9 and YT9.

Some clones are missing from TCRdb's copy, which holds only in-frame ones; the method was immunoSEQ multiplex PCR. The sample carries fewer than 7,000 clones, about 67% recorded once. On this clone itself: Its antigen is unidentified.

The V gene end was trimmed by 4 bases and the J gene end by 6 bases; junction bases not matched to a gene: 10. The CDR3 consists of 15 residues. Germline-derived CDR1 and CDR2 are LGHNA and YSLEER. Points from the study as a whole: Beta chains alone show antigen proliferation, not cytokine profile or function.

The gene calls are TRBV4-3 and TRBJ2-7, with 9 bases that match TRBD1. This TCR derives from a male donor with HIV. The sequenced sample was cultured CD8+ T cells derived from PBMCs. As DNA, the CDR3 is TGCGCCAGCAGCCTATCCGACAGGGGGGAACGCGAGCAGTACTTC. Protein sequence: CASSLSDRGEREQYF.